The entry that follows covers one TCR beta chain sequence. The target antigen is unknown. Healthy bone marrow donors made up the donor group. The CDR3 is 16 amino acids. In germline, CDR1 is SGHRS, CDR2 YFSETQ. The sample comes from a study of cytomegalovirus exposure and HLA in healthy donors. General study findings and limits: Presence/absence analyses rested on an assumption that sequencing depth was roughly uniform across donors. Reports credit the classifier with highly specific, highly sensitive diagnosis of cytomegalovirus status. A cluster of highly shared sequence variants was likely a sequencing artifact.

With 60 Vbeta and 13 Jbeta primers, the PCR was carried out. TCRdb's copy holds only in-frame clones and misses some; the assay was immunoSEQ multiplex PCR. The sample records approximately 150,000 clones, more than 60% being singletons. V usage is TRBV5-1 and J usage is TRBJ2-5; a weak D match, TRBD2 (6 bases). The J call may be incorrect, as the DNA end agrees better with TRBJ2-7. Material: PBMCs. This receptor was identified in a female donor in good health and CMV-seronegative. The DNA of the CDR3 is TGCGCCAGCAGCTTGAGTTTGTTCGGGAGTGTTTACGAGCAGTACTTC. Protein product: CASSLSLFGSVYEQYF.